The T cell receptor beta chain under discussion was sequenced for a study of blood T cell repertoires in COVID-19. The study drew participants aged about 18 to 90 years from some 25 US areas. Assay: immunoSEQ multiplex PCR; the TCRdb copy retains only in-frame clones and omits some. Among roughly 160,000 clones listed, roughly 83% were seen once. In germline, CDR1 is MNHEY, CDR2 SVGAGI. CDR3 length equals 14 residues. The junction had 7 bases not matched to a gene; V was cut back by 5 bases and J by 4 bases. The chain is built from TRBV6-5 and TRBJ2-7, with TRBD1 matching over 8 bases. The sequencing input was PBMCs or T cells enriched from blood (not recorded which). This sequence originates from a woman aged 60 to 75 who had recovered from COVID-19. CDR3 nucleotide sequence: TGTGCCAGCAGTCCAGGGGGCATCATATACGAGCAGTACTTC. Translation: CASSPGGIIYEQYF.